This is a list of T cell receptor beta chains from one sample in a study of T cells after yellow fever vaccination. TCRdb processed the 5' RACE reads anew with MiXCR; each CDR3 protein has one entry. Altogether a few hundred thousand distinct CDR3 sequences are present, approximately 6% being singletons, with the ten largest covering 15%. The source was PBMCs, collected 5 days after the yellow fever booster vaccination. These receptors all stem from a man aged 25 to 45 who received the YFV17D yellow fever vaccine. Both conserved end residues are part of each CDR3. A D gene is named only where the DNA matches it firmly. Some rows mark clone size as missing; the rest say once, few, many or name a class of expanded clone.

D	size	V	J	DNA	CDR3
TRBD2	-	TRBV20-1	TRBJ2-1	TGCAGTGCTAGAGGGGGGGGACTAGCGGGAGTCAATGAGCAGTTCTTC	CSARGGGLAGVNEQFF
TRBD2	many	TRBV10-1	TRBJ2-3	TGCGCCAGCAGTGAGTCGGGACTAGCCACAGATACGCAGTATTTT	CASSESGLATDTQYF
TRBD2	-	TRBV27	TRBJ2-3	TGTGCCAGCAGTCCCCCTCCCCTGACTAGCGTTGATACGCAGTATTTT	CASSPPPLTSVDTQYF
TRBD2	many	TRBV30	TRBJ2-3	TGTGCCTGGAGTTCCGGACTAGCGGGAGCAGATACGCAGTATTTT	CAWSSGLAGADTQYF
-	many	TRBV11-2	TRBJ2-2	TGTGCCAGCAGCTTAGGGGGGCTTAACACCGGGGAGCTGTTTTTT	CASSLGGLNTGELFF
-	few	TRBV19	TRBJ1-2	TGTGCCAGTAGTATAGGAGGCAACCGTGCCTATGGCTACACCTTC	CASSIGGNRAYGYTF
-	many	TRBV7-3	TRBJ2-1	TGTGCCAGCAGCACCCTAGGGGCCTCCTACAATGAGCAGTTCTTC	CASSTLGASYNEQFF
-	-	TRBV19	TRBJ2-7	TGTGCCAGTAGTATAGAGGGAGACATTGCCTACGAGCAGTACTTC	CASSIEGDIAYEQYF
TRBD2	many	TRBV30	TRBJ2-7	TGTGCCTTGGGGGGGATCTCCTACGAGCAGTACTTC	CALGGISYEQYF
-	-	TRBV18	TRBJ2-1	TGTGCCAGCTCACCAGGACAGGACTATCCGCAGTTCTTC	CASSPGQDYPQFF
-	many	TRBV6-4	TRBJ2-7	TGTGCCAGCCCCCCAGCCTACGAGCAGTACTTC	CASPPAYEQYF
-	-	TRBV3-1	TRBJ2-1	TGTGCCAGCAGCCCCGCCTTGGGGGGTTCCTACAATGAGCAGTTCTTC	CASSPALGGSYNEQFF
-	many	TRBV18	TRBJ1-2	TGTGCCAGCTCAGCCGGGGGATATGGCTACACCTTC	CASSAGGYGYTF
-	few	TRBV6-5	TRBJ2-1	TGTGCCAGCAGTTACTACGGGCTGGCGGGAAGTAAAATTGAGCAGTTCTTC	CASSYYGLAGSKIEQFF
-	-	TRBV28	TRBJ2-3	TGTGCCAGCAGTTTAGGATCGGCCTTGGGGGATACGCAGTATTTT	CASSLGSALGDTQYF
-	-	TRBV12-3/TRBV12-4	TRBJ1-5	TGTGCCAGCAGTCCTCCAGTGGAGTATAGCAATCAGCCCCAGCATTTT	CASSPPVEYSNQPQHF
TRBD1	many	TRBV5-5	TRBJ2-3	TGTGCCAGCAGCGGGACAGGGTGGAGCACAGATACGCAGTATTTT	CASSGTGWSTDTQYF
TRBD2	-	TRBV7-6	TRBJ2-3	TGTGCCAGCAGCCCGCGGGGACTAGCGGGAGTGTTCAGAGATACGCAGTATTTT	CASSPRGLAGVFRDTQYF
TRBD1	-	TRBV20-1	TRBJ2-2	TGCAGTGGGACAGGGGGCGGCACCGGGGAGCTGTTTTTT	CSGTGGGTGELFF
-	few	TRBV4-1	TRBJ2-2	TGCGCCAGCAGCCCATCGCAAGGTTCGAACACCGGGGAGCTGTTTTTT	CASSPSQGSNTGELFF
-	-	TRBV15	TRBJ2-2	TGTGCCACCAGCAGAGATTGGGGCAGACAGAACACCGGGGAGCTGTTTTTT	CATSRDWGRQNTGELFF
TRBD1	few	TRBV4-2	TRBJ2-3	TGTGCCAGCAGACCGACAGGGGGAAACACAGATACGCAGTATTTT	CASRPTGGNTDTQYF
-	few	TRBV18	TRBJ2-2	TGTGCCAGCTCACCACGGAGATTGACCGGGGCCGGGGAGCTGTTTTTT	CASSPRRLTGAGELFF
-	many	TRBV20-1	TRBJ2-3	TGCAGTGCTAGGGTCGTCAGGACTCTTGATACGCAGTATTTT	CSARVVRTLDTQYF
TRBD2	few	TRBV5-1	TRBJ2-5	TGCGCCAGCAGCTTTAGCGGGAGTCTCCAAGAGACCCAGTACTTC	CASSFSGSLQETQYF
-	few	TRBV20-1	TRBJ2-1	TGCAGTGCTATAAGGGCCGGCGGCGACAATGAGCAGTTCTTC	CSAIRAGGDNEQFF
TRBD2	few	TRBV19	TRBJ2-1	TGTGCCAGTAGGCTAGCGGGAGGGCCGGGTGAGCAGTTCTTC	CASRLAGGPGEQFF
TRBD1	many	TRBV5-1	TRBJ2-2	TGCGCCAGCAGGGAAACAGGGGGCTTAACCGGGGAGCTGTTTTTT	CASRETGGLTGELFF
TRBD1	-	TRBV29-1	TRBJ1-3	TGCAGCGTTGGGCAGGGGGAAAGAAACACCATATATTTT	CSVGQGERNTIYF
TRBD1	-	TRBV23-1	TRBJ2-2	TGCGCCAGCAGGACAGGGGGCTTTACCGGGGAGCTGTTTTTT	CASRTGGFTGELFF
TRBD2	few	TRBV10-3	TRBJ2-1	TGTGCCATCAGGGCTAGCGGGGGTTACAATGAGCAGTTCTTC	CAIRASGGYNEQFF
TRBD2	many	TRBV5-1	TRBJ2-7	TGCGCCAGCAGCTTGGCCCGGCTAGCGGGATTCTACGAGCAGTACTTC	CASSLARLAGFYEQYF
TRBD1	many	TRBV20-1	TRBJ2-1	TGCAGTGCTAGGGCACCGGGACAGGGGGCCAAGACCTACAATGAGCAGTTCTTC	CSARAPGQGAKTYNEQFF
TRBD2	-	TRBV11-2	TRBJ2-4	TGTGCCAGCAGCTTAGTTAGCGGGCAGAAAAACATTCAGTACTTC	CASSLVSGQKNIQYF
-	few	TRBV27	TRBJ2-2	TGTGCCAGCAGTTTATTCCGGGGCACCGGGGAGCTGTTTTTT	CASSLFRGTGELFF
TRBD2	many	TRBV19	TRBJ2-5	TGTGCCAGTAGTTCCTGGCAGCGGGGCTCCCAAGAGACCCAGTACTTC	CASSSWQRGSQETQYF
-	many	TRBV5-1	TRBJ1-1	TGCGCCAGCAGCCGCACCAGTATTCAGGGTGAAGCTTTCTTT	CASSRTSIQGEAFF
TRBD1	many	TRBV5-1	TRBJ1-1	TGCGCCAGCAGCTCCCAGGGGGCGAACACTGAAGCTTTCTTT	CASSSQGANTEAFF
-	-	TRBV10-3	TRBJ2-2	TGTGCCATCAGTGACCCAACGCGGACCGGGGAGCTGTTTTTT	CAISDPTRTGELFF